Described below is a single T cell receptor beta chain sequence and its context. This specimen comes from a study of shared clonotypes between healthy human individuals. This CDR3 has 14 residues. Germline V gives CDR1 MNHEY, CDR2 SVGAGI. Germline trimming cut 7 bases from V and 7 bases from J; bases unmatched to any gene: 10. A CD45RA+ naive subset and a CD45RA-negative memory subset were split from CD4+ cells. Deep level was the assay's run setting. TCRdb keeps only in-frame clones here, not all; method: immunoSEQ multiplex PCR. The repertoire holds 1,400,000 or so clones, with around 98.5% as singletons.

The sequencing sample was made of naive CD4+ T cells sorted from blood. Subset indicated: CD45RA+ positively selected. The rearrangement links TRBV6-5 to TRBJ1-1; 9 bases are a match to TRBD1. The TCR comes from a young man in good health. The CDR3 loop reads CASKSQGAPNEAFF. CDR3 in DNA: TGTGCCAGCAAATCACAGGGGGCGCCCAATGAAGCTTTCTTT.